This T cell receptor beta chain appears in the sequencing data of a study of cytomegalovirus exposure and HLA in healthy donors. PCR was performed using 60 Vbeta and 13 Jbeta primers. Only in-frame clones appear in the TCRdb table, and some are missing; sequencing was by immunoSEQ multiplex PCR. The sample yields 110,000 to 150,000 clones, 65% to 90% seen once. Study observations and caveats: Most likely, a cluster of highly shared sequence variants arose as a sequencing artifact.

Germline V gene sequence: CDR1 DFQATT, CDR2 SNEGSKA (reference sequence). The V end was cut by 6 bases, the J end by 5 bases, with 8 bases between. This CDR3 has 11 amino acids. About this clone: Its antigen is currently unknown.

The TCR originated in a female donor in good health and CMV-seronegative. Material: PBMCs. The chain employs TRBV20-1 and TRBJ1-3; a possible D gene is TRBD1 (5 bases). Here the CDR3 reads CSARVRNTIYF. CDR3 DNA sequence: TGCAGTGCCAGGGTCAGAAACACCATATATTTT.